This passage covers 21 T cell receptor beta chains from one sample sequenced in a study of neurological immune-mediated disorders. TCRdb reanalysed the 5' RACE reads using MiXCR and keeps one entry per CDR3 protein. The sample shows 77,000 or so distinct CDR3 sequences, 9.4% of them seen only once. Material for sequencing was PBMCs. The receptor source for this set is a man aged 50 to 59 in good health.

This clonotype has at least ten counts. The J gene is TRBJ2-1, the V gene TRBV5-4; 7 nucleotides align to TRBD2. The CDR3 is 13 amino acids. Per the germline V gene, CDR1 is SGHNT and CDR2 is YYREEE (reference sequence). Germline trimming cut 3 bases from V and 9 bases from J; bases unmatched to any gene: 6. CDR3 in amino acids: CASSSQTSREQFF. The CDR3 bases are TGTGCCAGCAGCTCACAGACTAGCCGTGAGCAGTTCTTC.

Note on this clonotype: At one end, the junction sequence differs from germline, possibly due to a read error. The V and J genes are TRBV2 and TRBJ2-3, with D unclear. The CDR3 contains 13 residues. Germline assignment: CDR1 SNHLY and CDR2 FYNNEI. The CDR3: CASSDGCVDTQYF. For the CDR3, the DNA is TGTGCCAGTAGTGATGGTTGTGTAGATACGCAGTATTTT.

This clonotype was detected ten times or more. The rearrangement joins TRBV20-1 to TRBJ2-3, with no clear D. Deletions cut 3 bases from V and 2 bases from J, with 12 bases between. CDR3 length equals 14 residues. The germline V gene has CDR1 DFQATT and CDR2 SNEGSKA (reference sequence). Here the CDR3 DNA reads TGCAGTGCTAGTCGGCTTTTACCCACAGATACGCAGTATTTT. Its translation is CSASRLLPTDTQYF.

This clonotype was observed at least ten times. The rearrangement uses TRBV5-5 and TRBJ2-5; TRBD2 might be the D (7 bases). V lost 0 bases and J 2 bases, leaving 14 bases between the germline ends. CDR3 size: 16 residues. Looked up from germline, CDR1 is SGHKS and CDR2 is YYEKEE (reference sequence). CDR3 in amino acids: CASSLGGAGEQETQYF. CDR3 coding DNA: TGTGCCAGCAGCTTGGGGGGGGCGGGAGAGCAAGAGACCCAGTACTTC.

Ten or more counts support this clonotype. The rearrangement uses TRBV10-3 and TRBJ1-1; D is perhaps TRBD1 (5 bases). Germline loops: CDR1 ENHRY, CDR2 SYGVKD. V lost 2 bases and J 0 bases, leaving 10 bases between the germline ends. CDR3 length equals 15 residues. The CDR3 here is CAISENAGLNTEAFF. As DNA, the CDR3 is TGTGCCATCAGTGAGAATGCAGGGTTGAACACTGAAGCTTTCTTT.

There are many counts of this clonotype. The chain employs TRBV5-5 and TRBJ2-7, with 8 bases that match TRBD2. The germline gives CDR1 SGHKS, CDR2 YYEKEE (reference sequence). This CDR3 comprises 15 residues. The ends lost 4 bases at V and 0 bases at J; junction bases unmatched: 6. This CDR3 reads CASSRGGGNSYEQYF. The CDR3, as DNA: TGTGCCAGCAGCCGGGGGGGCGGAAACTCCTACGAGCAGTACTTC.

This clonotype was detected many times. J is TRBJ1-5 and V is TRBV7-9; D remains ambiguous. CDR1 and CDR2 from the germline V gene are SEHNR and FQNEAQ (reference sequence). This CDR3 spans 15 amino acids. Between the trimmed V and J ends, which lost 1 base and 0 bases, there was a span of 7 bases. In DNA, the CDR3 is TGTGCCAGCAGCTTAGGGACTGATAGCAATCAGCCCCAGCATTTT. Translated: CASSLGTDSNQPQHF.

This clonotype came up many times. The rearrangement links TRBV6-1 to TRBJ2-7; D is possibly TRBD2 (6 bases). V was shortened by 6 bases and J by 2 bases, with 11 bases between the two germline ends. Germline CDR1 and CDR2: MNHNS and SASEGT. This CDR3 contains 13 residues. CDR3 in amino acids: CASREGLAYEQYF. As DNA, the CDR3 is TGTGCCAGCAGGGAGGGTTTAGCCTACGAGCAGTACTTC.

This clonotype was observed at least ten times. CDR3: CASSLNGDSRYEQYF. The CDR3 nucleotides read TGCGCCAGCAGCTTGAACGGGGACAGCAGGTACGAGCAGTACTTC. The rearrangement uses TRBV5-1 and TRBJ2-7; 7 bases fit TRBD1. Germline V gene data show CDR1 as SGHRS and CDR2 as YFSETQ. The length of the CDR3 is 15 residues. J gave up 4 bases and V 1 base, and 8 bases lay outside the gene matches. The variable domain in full, with the rest retrieved from reference TRBV5-1 and TRBJ2-7, is KAGVTQTPRYLIKTRGQQVTLSCSPISGHRSVSWYQQTPGQGLQFLFEYFSETQRNKGNFPGRFSGRQFSNSRSEMNVSTLELGDSALYLCASSLNGDSRYEQYFGPGTRLTVT.

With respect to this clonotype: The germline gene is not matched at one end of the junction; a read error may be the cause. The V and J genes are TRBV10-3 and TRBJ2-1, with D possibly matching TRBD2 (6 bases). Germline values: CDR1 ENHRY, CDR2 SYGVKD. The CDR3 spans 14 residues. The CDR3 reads CAMMGGVAYNEQLF. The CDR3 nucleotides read TGTGCCATGATGGGCGGGGTCGCCTACAATGAGCAGCTCTTC.

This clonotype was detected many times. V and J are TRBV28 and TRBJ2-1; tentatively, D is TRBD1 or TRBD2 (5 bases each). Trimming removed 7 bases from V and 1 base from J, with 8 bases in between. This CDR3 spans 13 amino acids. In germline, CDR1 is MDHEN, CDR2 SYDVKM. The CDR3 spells CASIGGSYNEQFF. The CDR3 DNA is TGTGCCAGCATTGGGGGTTCCTACAATGAGCAGTTCTTC.

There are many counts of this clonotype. The chain's CDR3 is CASSIADSTDTQYF. CDR3 sequence (DNA): TGCGCCAGCAGCATTGCGGACAGCACAGATACGCAGTATTTT. The chain uses TRBV5-1 and TRBJ2-3; D uncertain. CDR3 length: 14 amino acids. CDR1 and CDR2 from the germline V gene are SGHRS and YFSETQ. Trimming pared 4 bases from V and 0 bases from J, leaving 9 bases between.

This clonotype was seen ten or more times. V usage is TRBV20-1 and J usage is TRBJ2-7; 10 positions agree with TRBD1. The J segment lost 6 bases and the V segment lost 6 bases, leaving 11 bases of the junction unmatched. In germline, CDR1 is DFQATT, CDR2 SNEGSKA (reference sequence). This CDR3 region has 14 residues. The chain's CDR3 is CSAAGQGISGEQYF. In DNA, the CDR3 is TGCAGTGCCGCGGGACAGGGGATATCCGGCGAGCAGTACTTC.

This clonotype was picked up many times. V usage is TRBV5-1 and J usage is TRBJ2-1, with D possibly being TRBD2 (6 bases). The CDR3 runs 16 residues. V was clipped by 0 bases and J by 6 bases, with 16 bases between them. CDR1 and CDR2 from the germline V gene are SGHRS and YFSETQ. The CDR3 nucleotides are TGCGCCAGCAGCTTGGCCCCGGACAAAGCGGGCAATGAGCAGTTCTTC. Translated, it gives CASSLAPDKAGNEQFF.

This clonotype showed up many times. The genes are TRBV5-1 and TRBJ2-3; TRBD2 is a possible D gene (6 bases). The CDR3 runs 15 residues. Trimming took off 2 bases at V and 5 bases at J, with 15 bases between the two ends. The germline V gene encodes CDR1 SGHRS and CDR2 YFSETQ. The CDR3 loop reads CASSLSSGVGDTQYF. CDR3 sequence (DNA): TGCGCCAGCAGCTTAAGTTCGGGAGTCGGAGATACGCAGTATTTT.

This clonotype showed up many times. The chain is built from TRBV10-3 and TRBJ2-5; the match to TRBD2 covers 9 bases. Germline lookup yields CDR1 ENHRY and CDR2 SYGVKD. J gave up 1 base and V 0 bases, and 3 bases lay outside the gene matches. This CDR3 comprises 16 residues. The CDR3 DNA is TGTGCCATCAGTGAGTCTGAAGCGGGGGGCCAAGAGACCCAGTACTTC. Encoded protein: CAISESEAGGQETQYF.

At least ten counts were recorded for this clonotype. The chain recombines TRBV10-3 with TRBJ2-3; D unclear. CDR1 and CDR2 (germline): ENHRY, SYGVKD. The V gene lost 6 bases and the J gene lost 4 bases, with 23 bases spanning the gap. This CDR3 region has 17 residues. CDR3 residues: CAISKTETTTSPDTQYF. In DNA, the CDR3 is TGTGCCATCAGCAAAACCGAAACAACCACCAGCCCAGATACGCAGTATTTT.

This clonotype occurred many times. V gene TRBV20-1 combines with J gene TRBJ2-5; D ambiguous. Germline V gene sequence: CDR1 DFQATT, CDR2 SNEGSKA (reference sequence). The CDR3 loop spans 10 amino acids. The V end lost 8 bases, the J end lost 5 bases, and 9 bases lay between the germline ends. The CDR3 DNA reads TGCAGTACGCCGCGGGAGACCCAGTACTTC. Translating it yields CSTPRETQYF.

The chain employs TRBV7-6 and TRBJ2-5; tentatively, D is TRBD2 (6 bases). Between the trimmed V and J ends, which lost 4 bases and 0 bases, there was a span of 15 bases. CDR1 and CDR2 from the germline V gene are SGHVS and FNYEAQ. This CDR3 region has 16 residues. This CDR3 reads CASSYGGYINQETQYF. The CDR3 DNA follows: TGTGCCAGCAGCTATGGAGGGTACATCAACCAAGAGACCCAGTACTTC.

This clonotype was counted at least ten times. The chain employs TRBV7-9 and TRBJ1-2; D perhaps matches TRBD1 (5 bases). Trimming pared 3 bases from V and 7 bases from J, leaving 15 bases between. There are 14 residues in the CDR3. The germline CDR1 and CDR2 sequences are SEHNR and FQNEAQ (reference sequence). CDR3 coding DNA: TGTGCCAGCAGCTTCGCCGCGGGGGTCCGTGGCTACACCTTC. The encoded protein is CASSFAAGVRGYTF.

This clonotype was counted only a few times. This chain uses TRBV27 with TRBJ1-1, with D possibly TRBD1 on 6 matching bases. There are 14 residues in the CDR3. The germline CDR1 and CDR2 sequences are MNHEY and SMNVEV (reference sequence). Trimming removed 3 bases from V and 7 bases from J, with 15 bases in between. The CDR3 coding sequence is TGTGCCAGCAGTTTTAGACAGGCCCCCTTTGAAGCTTTCTTT. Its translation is CASSFRQAPFEAFF.